The rows below give T cell receptor beta chains drawn from one sample of a study of Graves' ophthalmopathy and Graves' hyperthyroidism. TCRdb passed the multiplex PCR reads through MiXCR, listing each CDR3 protein once. Here the sample spans 1 million to 1.3 million distinct CDR3 sequences, roughly two fifths being singletons. Specimen: peripheral blood or thyroid tissue (not recorded which). These TCRs come from an adult man with Graves' hyperthyroidism. The CDR3 runs from the conserved cysteine through the conserved F or W. The D gene is left open where the match is weak. Some rows mark clone size as missing; the rest say once, few, many or name a class of expanded clone.

abundance	v_gene	d_gene	CDR3aa
few	TRBV12-3/TRBV12-4	TRBD1	CASRPGQGNPGNTIYF
-	TRBV2	TRBD1	CASTGTGRGQETQYF
-	TRBV10-2	-	CASKGQGAQTQYF
-	TRBV28	-	CASSRQERPGTQYF
-	TRBV5-1	TRBD1	CASAMTGSQPQHF
-	TRBV9	TRBD2	CASSVVTSGNNEQYF
-	TRBV7-9	-	CASSFAGSSNEKLFF
few	TRBV10-3	TRBD1	CAIRSGQGAYEQYF
-	TRBV7-9	-	CASSLSSASLLASEQYF
-	TRBV5-6	TRBD1	CASSGGQGTYEQYF
-	TRBV28	-	CASTASLNTEAFF
-	TRBV7-3	-	CASSSGTSGRWGQHF
many	TRBV29-1	-	CSVDKGDTGELFF
-	TRBV13	TRBD2	CASSSFGGLEETQYF
-	TRBV6-5	TRBD1	CASSDDRVPTTEAFF
-	TRBV10-2	-	CASRPDEETQYF
-	TRBV6-5	-	CASSYSLTETSNYGYTF
many	TRBV15	TRBD1	CATSSPGQGGYPYEQYF
many	TRBV5-6	-	CASSSGTHNSPLHF
-	TRBV7-2	TRBD1	CASSWDRFSSYEQYF
many	TRBV20-1	-	CSARIERNTGELFF
-	TRBV20-1	-	CSVPRGSGNTIYF
many	TRBV27	-	CASSFGGRGNQPQHF
few	TRBV2	-	CASKDASIADEQYF
-	TRBV11-2	-	CASSLATGGNTEAFF
many	TRBV7-2	TRBD2	CASSLKGPASGGVPETQYF